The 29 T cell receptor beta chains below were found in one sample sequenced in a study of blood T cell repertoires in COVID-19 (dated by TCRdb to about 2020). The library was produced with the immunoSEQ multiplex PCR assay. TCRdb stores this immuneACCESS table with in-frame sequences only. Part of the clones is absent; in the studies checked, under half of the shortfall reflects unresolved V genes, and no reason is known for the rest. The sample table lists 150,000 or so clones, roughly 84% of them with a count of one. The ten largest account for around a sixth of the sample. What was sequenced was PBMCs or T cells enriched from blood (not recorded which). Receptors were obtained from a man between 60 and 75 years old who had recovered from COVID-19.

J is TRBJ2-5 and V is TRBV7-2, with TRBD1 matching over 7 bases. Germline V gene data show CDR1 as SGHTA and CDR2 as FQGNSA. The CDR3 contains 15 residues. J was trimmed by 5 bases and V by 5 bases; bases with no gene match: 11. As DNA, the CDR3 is TGTGCCAGCAGCCTAAACAGGGGTTCGCGGGAGACCCAGTACTTC. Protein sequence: CASSLNRGSRETQYF.

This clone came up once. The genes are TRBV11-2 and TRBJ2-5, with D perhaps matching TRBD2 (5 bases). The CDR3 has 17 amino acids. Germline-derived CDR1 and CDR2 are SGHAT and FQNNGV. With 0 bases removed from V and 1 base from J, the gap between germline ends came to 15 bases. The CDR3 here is CASSLDRVRGGQETQYF. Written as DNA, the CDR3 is TGTGCCAGCAGCTTAGATAGGGTCAGAGGAGGCCAAGAGACCCAGTACTTC.

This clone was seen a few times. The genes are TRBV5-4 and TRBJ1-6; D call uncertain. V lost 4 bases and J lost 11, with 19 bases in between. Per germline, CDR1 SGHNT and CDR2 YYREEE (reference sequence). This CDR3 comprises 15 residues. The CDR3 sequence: CASSPGRQYEAPLHF. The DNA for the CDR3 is TGTGCCAGCAGCCCCGGAAGGCAATACGAGGCACCCCTCCACTTT.

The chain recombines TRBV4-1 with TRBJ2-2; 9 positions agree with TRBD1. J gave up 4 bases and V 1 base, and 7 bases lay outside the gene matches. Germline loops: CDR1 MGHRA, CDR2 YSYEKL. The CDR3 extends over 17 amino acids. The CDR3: CASSQVIQGAGTGELFF. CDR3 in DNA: TGCGCCAGCAGCCAAGTCATACAGGGGGCGGGCACCGGGGAGCTGTTTTTT.

The CDR3 DNA is TGTGCCAGCTCACCGGGACTTGGGACAGGGACCAATCAGCCCCAGCATTTT. Its translation is CASSPGLGTGTNQPQHF. J is TRBJ1-5 and V is TRBV18, with TRBD1 matching 9 bases. Per germline, CDR1 KGHSH and CDR2 LQKENI. V was pared by 3 bases and J by 3 bases, with 9 bases of the junction left unmatched. The CDR3 is 17 amino acids.

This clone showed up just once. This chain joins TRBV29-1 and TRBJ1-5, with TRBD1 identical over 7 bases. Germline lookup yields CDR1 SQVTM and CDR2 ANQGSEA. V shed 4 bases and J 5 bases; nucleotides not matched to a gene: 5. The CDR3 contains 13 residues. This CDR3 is CSVGGGEDQPQHF. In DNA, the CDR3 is TGCAGCGTTGGAGGGGGCGAAGATCAGCCCCAGCATTTT.

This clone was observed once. Here the CDR3 reads CASSMGQPDSSYEQYF. Written as DNA, the CDR3 is TGTGCCAGCAGCATGGGACAGCCCGATAGCTCCTACGAGCAGTACTTC. The chain combines TRBV5-6 with TRBJ2-7; 7 bases are shared with TRBD1. CDR3 length: 16 residues. Trimming removed 4 bases from V and 0 bases from J; junction bases left unmatched: 10. The germline V gene has CDR1 SGHDT and CDR2 YYEEEE.

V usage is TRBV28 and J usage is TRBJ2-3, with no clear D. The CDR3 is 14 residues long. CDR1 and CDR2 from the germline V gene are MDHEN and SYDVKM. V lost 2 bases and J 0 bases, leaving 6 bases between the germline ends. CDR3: CASSLPSSTDTQYF. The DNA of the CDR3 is TGTGCCAGCAGTTTACCCTCTAGCACAGATACGCAGTATTTT.

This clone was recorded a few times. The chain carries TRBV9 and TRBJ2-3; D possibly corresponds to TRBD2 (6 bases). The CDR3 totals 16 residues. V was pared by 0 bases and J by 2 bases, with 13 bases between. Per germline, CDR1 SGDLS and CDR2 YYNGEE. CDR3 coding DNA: TGTGCCAGCAGCGTAGCTACGGGGGAGTCCACAGATACGCAGTATTTT. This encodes CASSVATGESTDTQYF.

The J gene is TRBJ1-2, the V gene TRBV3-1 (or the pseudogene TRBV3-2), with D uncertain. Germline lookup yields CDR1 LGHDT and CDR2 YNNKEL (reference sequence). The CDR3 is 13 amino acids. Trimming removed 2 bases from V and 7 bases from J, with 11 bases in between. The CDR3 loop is CASSQLGSGGYTF. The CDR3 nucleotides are TGTGCCAGCAGCCAACTAGGATCCGGTGGCTACACCTTC.

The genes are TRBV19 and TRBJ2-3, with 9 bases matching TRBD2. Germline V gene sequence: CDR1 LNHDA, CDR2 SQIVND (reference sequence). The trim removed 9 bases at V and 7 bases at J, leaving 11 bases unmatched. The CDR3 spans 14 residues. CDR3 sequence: CASQAGGFPNTQYF. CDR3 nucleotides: TGTGCCAGCCAAGCGGGGGGATTCCCAAATACGCAGTATTTT.

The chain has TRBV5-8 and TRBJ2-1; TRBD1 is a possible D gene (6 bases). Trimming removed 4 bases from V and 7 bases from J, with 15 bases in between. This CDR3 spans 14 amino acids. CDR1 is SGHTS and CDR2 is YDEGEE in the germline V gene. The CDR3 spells CASSRGQLGNEQFF. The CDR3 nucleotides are TGTGCCAGCAGCCGTGGACAGCTCGGGAATGAGCAGTTCTTC. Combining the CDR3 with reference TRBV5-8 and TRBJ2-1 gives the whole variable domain EAGVTQSPTHLIKTRGQQATLRCSPISGHTSVYWYQQALGLGLQFLLWYDEGEERNRGNFPPRFSGRQFPNYSSELNVNALELEDSALYLCASSRGQLGNEQFFGPGTRLTVL.

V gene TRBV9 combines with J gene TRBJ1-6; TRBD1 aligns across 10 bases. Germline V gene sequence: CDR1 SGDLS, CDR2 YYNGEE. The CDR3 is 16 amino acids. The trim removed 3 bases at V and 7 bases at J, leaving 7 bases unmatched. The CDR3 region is CASSEDGTGANSPLHF. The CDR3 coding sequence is TGTGCCAGCAGCGAGGACGGGACAGGGGCAAATTCACCCCTCCACTTT.

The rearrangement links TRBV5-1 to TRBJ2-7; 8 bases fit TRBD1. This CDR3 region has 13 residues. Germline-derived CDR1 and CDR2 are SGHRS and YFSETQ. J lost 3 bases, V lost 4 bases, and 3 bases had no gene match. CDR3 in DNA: TGCGCCAGCAGCCCGGGACAGGACTACGAGCAGTACTTC. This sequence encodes CASSPGQDYEQYF.

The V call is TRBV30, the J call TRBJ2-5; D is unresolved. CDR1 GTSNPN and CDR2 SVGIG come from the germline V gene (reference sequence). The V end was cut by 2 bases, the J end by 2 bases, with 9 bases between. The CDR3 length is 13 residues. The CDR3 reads CAWSLGLQETQYF. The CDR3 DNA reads TGTGCCTGGAGTTTGGGCCTTCAAGAGACCCAGTACTTC.

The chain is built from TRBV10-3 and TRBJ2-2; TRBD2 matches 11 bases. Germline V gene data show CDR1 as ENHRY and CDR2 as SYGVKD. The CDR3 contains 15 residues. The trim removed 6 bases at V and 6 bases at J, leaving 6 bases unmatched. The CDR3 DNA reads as TGTGCCATCAGCATGACTAGCGGGACCCCCGGGGAGCTGTTTTTT. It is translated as CAISMTSGTPGELFF.

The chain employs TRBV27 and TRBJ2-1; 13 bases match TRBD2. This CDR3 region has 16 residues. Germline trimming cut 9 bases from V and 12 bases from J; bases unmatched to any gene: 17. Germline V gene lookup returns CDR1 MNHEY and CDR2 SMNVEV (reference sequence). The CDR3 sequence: CARRLKGTSGIRWQFF. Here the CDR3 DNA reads TGTGCCAGAAGACTAAAGGGGACTAGCGGGATAAGATGGCAGTTCTTC.

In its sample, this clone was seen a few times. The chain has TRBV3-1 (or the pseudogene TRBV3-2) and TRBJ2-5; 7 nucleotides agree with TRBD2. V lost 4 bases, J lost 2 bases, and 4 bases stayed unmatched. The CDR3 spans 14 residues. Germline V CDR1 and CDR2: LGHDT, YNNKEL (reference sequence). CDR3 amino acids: CASSLSSGQETQYF. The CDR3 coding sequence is TGTGCCAGCAGCCTGTCTAGCGGACAAGAGACCCAGTACTTC.

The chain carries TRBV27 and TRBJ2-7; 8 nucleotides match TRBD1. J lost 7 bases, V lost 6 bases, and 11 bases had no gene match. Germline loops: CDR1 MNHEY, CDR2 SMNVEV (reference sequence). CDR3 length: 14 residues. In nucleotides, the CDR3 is TGTGCCAGCAGCCCGACCCAGGGGGCGGGGGAGCAGTACTTC. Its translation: CASSPTQGAGEQYF.

This CDR3 reads CASSIGGWDYGYTF. In nucleotides, the CDR3 is TGTGCCAGCAGTATTGGGGGGTGGGACTATGGCTACACCTTC. The chain uses TRBV6-5 and TRBJ1-2; the D gene is possibly TRBD1 (5 bases). CDR3 length equals 14 residues. Germline values: CDR1 MNHEY, CDR2 SVGAGI. The V and J ends lost 5 bases and 3 bases respectively, with 13 bases between them.

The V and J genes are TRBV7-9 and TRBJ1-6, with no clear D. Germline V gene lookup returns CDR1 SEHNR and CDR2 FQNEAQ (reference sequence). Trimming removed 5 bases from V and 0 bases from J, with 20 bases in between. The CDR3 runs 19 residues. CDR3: CASSHIPGSGSSYNSPLHF. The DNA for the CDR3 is TGTGCCAGCAGCCATATCCCGGGGTCGGGTAGCTCCTATAATTCACCCCTCCACTTT.

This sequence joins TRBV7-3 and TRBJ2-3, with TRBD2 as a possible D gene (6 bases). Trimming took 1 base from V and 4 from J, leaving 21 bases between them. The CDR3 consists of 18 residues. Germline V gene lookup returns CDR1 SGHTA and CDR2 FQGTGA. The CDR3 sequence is CASSLRTIPGAGADTQYF. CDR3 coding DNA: TGTGCCAGCAGCTTAAGGACCATACCGGGAGCGGGTGCAGATACGCAGTATTTT.

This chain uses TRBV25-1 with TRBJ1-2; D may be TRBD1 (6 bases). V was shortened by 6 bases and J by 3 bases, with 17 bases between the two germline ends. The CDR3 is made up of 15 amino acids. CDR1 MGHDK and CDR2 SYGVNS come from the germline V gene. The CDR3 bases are TGTGCCAGCAGCGACCCCGGACGGACAGACTATGGCTACACCTTC. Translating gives CASSDPGRTDYGYTF.

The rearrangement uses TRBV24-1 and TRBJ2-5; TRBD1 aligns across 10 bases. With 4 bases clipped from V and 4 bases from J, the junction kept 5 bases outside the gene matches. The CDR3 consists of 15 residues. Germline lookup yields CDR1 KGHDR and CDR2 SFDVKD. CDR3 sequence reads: CATSEGDRGLETQYF. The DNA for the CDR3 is TGTGCCACCAGTGAGGGGGACAGGGGTTTAGAGACCCAGTACTTC.

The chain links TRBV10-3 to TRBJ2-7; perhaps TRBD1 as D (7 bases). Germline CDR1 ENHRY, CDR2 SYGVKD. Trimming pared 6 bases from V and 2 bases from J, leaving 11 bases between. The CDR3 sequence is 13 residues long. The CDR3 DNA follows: TGTGCCATCAGCGCGGGACAGACCTACGAGCAGTACTTC. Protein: CAISAGQTYEQYF.

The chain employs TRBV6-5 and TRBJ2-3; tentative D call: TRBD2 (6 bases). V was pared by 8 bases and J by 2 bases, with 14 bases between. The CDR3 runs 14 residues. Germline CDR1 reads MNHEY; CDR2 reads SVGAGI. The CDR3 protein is CASLSAGDTDTQYF. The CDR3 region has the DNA TGTGCCAGCTTATCAGCGGGTGACACAGATACGCAGTATTTT.

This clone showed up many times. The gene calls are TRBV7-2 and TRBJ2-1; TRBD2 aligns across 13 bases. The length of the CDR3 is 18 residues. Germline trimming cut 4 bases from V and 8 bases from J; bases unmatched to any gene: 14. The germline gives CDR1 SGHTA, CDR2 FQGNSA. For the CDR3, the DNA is TGTGCCAGCAGCTCCGGACTAGCGGGGGCTCTAGGACAGGATGAGCAGTTCTTC. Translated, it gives CASSSGLAGALGQDEQFF.

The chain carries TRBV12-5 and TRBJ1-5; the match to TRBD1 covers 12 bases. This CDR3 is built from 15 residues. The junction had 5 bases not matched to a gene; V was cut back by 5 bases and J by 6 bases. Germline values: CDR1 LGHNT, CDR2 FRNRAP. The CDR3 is CASGKGQGAPQPQHF. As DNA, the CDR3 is TGTGCTAGTGGTAAGGGACAGGGGGCACCTCAGCCCCAGCATTTT.

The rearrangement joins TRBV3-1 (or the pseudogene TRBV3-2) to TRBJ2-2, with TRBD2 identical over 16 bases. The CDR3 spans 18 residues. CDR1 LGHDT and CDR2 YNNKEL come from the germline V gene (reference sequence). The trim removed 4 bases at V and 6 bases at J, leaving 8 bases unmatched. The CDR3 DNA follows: TGTGCCAGCAGCCTGGGACTAGCGGGGGGGATCGGGTCCGGGGAGCTGTTTTTT. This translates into CASSLGLAGGIGSGELFF.